The 6 T cell receptor beta chains reported below all come from one sample, sequenced in a study of blood T cell repertoires in COVID-19. TCRdb keeps only in-frame clones here, not all; method: immunoSEQ multiplex PCR. The table has about 240,000 clones, approximately 90% seen once. The material sequenced was PBMCs or T cells enriched from blood (not recorded which). The receptors derive from a young woman with acute COVID-19.

This clone was picked up one time. The chain employs TRBV6-5 and TRBJ2-2; D call uncertain. There are 13 residues in the CDR3. Germline CDR1 reads MNHEY; CDR2 reads SVGAGI. Here the CDR3 DNA reads TGTGCATCCGCGGTCGCGAACACCGGGGAGCTGTTTTTT. This gives the protein CASAVANTGELFF.

This clone has more than one count but fewer than ten. The rearrangement uses TRBV6-5 and TRBJ2-7, with a weak D call TRBD1 (5 bases). From germline, CDR1 is MNHEY and CDR2 SVGAGI. V was cut by 7 bases and J by 4 bases, with 20 bases left in between. The length of the CDR3 is 15 residues. The CDR3 DNA follows: TGTGCCAGCACCCCGCTTGACAGTCTCGGGTACGAGCAGTACTTC. Protein product: CASTPLDSLGYEQYF.

V and J are TRBV2 and TRBJ1-6, with 7 positions matching TRBD1. This CDR3 comprises 16 residues. V was pared by 3 bases and J by 8 bases, with 10 bases of the junction left unmatched. The germline V gene has CDR1 SNHLY and CDR2 FYNNEI. CDR3 DNA sequence: TGTGCCAGCAGTGATCTGCAGGGGGGAAGTTATTCACCCCTCCACTTT. This translates into CASSDLQGGSYSPLHF. Full variable domain (remainder filled in from reference TRBV2 and TRBJ1-6): EPEVTQTPSHQVTQMGQEVILRCVPISNHLYFYWYRQILGQKVEFLVSFYNNEISEKSEIFDDQFSVERPDGSNFTLKIRSTKLEDSAMYFCASSDLQGGSYSPLHFGNGTRLTVT.

The rearrangement uses TRBV10-3 and TRBJ1-2, with TRBD1 matching over 9 bases. Germline V CDR1 and CDR2: ENHRY, SYGVKD. Losses at the gene ends were 0 bases for V and 7 bases for J; bases not matched to a gene: 6. CDR3 length: 15 amino acids. The CDR3 region has the DNA TGTGCCATCAGTGAGTCGCTCGGGACAGGGCTTGGCTACACCTTC. Encoded protein: CAISESLGTGLGYTF.

This sequence joins TRBV3-1 (or the pseudogene TRBV3-2) and TRBJ1-2, with 10 bases aligning to TRBD1. V trimming: 3 bases; J trimming: 5 bases; junction bases outside the gene matches: 18. This CDR3 is 19 amino acids long. Germline CDR1 LGHDT, CDR2 YNNKEL (reference sequence). Written as DNA, the CDR3 is TGTGCCAGCAGCCACCTCACCGGGACAGGGGAATGGGCTTTATATGGCTACACCTTC. Translated, it gives CASSHLTGTGEWALYGYTF.

The CDR3 sequence is CASSSDRVEKLFF. For the CDR3, the DNA is TGTGCCAGCAGTTCGGACAGGGTTGAAAAACTGTTTTTT. This chain connects TRBV7-9 to TRBJ1-4, with TRBD1 matching over 8 bases. The CDR3 loop spans 13 amino acids. The junction had 4 bases not matched to a gene; V was cut back by 6 bases and J by 7 bases. Per germline, CDR1 SEHNR and CDR2 FQNEAQ (reference sequence).